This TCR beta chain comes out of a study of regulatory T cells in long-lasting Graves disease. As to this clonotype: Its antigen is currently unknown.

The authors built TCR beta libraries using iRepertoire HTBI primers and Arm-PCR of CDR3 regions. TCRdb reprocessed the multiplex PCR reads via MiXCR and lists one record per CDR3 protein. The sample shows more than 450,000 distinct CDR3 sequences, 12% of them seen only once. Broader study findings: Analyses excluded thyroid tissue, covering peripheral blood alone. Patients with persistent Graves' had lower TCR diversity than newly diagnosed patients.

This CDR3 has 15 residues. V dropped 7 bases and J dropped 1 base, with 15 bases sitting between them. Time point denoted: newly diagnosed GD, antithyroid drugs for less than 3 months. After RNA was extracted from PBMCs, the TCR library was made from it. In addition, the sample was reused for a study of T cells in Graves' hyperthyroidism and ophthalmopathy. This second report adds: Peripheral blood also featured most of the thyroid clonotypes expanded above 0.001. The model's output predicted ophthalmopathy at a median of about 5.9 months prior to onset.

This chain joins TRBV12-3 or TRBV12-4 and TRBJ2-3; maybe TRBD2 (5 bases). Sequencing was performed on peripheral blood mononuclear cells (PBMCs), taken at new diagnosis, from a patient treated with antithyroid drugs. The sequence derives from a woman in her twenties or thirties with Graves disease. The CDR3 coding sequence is TGTGCCAGCACTTCTTTCGGCGGGCGCACAGATACGCAGTATTTT. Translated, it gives CASTSFGGRTDTQYF.